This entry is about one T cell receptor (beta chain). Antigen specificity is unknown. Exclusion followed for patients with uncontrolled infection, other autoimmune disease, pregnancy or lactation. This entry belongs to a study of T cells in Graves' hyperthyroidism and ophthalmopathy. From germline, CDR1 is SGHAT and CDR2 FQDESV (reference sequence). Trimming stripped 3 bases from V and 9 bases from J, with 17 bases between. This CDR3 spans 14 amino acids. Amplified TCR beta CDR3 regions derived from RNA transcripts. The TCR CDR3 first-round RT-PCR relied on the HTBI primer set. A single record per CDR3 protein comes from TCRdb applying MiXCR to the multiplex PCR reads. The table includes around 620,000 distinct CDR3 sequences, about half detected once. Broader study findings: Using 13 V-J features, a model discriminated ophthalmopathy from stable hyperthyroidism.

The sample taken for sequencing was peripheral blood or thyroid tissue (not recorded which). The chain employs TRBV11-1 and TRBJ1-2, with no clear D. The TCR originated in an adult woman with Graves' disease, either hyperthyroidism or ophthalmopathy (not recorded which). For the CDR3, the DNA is TGTGCCAGCAGCTTCGGTAGGGCTGGTTCCAGCTACACCTTC. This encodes CASSFGRAGSSYTF.